A single sample gave rise to the 8 T cell receptor beta chains below, sequenced in a study of post-analysis software for immune sequencing data. Tagging with unique molecular identifiers was a feature of the TCR beta cDNA libraries. MiXCR, run by TCRdb on the PCR reads, gives a single entry per CDR3 protein. The repertoire holds approximately 660,000 distinct CDR3 sequences, approximately 59% seen once, with about 11% in the top ten. What these receptors recognize is not known. Overall study findings and caveats: Patients had higher frequencies than controls of roughly five TRBV segments, including TRBV5-6, TRBV5-1 and TRBV20-1.

Sequencing was done on a sample of blood. These receptors all stem from a girl under 10 years old with multiple sclerosis.

This clonotype was counted between two and nine times. The V and J genes are TRBV11-2 and TRBJ2-4; unclear D gene. V was cut by 1 base and J by 0 bases, with 10 bases left in between. The V gene's germline CDR1 is SGHAT and CDR2 FQNNGV. The CDR3 has 16 residues. CDR3 in DNA: TGTGCCAGCAGCTTAGGCCGTACTCTAGCCAAAAACATTCAGTACTTC. Translation: CASSLGRTLAKNIQYF. Variable domain in full (rest from reference TRBV11-2 and TRBJ2-4): EAGVAQSPRYKIIEKRQSVAFWCNPISGHATLYWYQQILGQGPKLLIQFQNNGVVDDSQLPKDRFSAERLKGVDSTLKIQPAKLEDSAVYLCASSLGRTLAKNIQYFGAGTRLSVL.

The CDR3 DNA reads as TGCAGTGCTAGAGACAGCGGGAGAGCCGCCGAGCAGTACTTC. This sequence encodes CSARDSGRAAEQYF. The chain uses TRBV20-1 and TRBJ2-4; the match to TRBD2 covers 8 bases. The last part of the DNA fits TRBJ2-7 better; the J call may be wrong. The CDR3 has 14 residues. Germline CDR1 reads DFQATT; CDR2 reads SNEGSKA (reference sequence).

This clonotype was seen only a few times. The chain links TRBV2 to TRBJ2-1; 7 nucleotides line up with TRBD1. The ends lost 7 bases at V and 4 bases at J; junction bases unmatched: 4. CDR1 and CDR2 from the germline V gene are SNHLY and FYNNEI. CDR3 size: 13 residues. The CDR3 spells CASKRQGYNEQFF. CDR3 DNA sequence: TGTGCCAGCAAGCGACAGGGTTACAATGAGCAGTTCTTC.

This clonotype was seen a few times. The V gene is TRBV20-1, the J gene TRBJ1-2, with 8 bases identical to TRBD1. With V trimmed by 4 bases and J by 8 bases, 12 bases remained unmatched. Per germline, CDR1 DFQATT and CDR2 SNEGSKA (reference sequence). This CDR3 comprises 14 residues. DNA of the CDR3: TGCAGTGCTATAAGGACAGGGTCAGAATGGGGCTACACCTTC. Protein product: CSAIRTGSEWGYTF.

This sequence joins TRBV5-1 and TRBJ2-5; 11 nucleotides match TRBD2. The J call is uncertain, as TRBJ2-7 better fits the DNA end. Germline loops: CDR1 SGHRS, CDR2 YFSETQ. This CDR3 spans 18 amino acids. The CDR3 is CASSLWGTTSGSSNEQYF. As DNA, the CDR3 is TGCGCCAGCAGCTTGTGGGGGACCACTAGCGGGAGTTCCAACGAGCAGTACTTC.

The rearrangement links TRBV5-1 to TRBJ2-3, with D maybe TRBD1 (6 bases). Germline V CDR1 and CDR2: SGHRS, YFSETQ. The CDR3 is made up of 14 amino acids. Trimming shortened V by 4 bases and J by 4 bases, and 13 bases separated the two germline ends. CDR3 region: CASSLTGSPDTQYF. The CDR3 DNA reads as TGCGCCAGCAGCCTAACAGGGAGTCCAGATACGCAGTATTTT. Variable domain in full (rest from reference TRBV5-1 and TRBJ2-3): KAGVTQTPRYLIKTRGQQVTLSCSPISGHRSVSWYQQTPGQGLQFLFEYFSETQRNKGNFPGRFSGRQFSNSRSEMNVSTLELGDSALYLCASSLTGSPDTQYFGPGTRLTVL.

The chain links TRBV29-1 to TRBJ1-5, with 9 bases lining up with TRBD1. J was trimmed by 6 bases and V by 7 bases; bases with no gene match: 7. CDR3 size: 13 residues. Germline loops: CDR1 SQVTM, CDR2 ANQGSEA. The CDR3 reads CSATGGRGQPQHF. The DNA of the CDR3 is TGCAGCGCGACAGGGGGGAGAGGTCAGCCCCAGCATTTT. Full variable domain (missing parts from reference TRBV29-1 and TRBJ1-5): SAVISQKPSRDICQRGTSLTIQCQVDSQVTMMFWYRQQPGQSLTLIATANQGSEATYESGFVIDKFPISRPNLTFSTLTVSNMSPEDSSIYLCSATGGRGQPQHFGDGTRLSIL.

This clonotype was counted a few times. V gene TRBV15 combines with J gene TRBJ1-2, with D unresolved. Germline CDR1 is LNHNV and CDR2 is YYDKDF (reference sequence). The CDR3 sequence is 16 residues long. V was clipped by 1 base and J by 8 bases, with 20 bases between them. The CDR3 coding sequence is TGTGCCACCAGCAGAGGAGAAGACCCCTCGGTCGGAGGCTACACCTTC. It is translated as CATSRGEDPSVGGYTF.